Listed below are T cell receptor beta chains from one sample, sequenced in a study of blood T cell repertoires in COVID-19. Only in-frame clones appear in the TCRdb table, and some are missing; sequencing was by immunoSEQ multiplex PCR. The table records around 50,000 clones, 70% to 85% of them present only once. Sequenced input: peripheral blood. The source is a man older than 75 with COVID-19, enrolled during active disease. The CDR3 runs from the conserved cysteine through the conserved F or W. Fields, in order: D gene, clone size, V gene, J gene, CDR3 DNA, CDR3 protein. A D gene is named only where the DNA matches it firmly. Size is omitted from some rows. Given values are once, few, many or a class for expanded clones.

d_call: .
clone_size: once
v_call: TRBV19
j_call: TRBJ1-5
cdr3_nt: TGTGCCGGATCCCCAGGGTCGCATCAGCCCCAGCATTTT
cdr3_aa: CAGSPGSHQPQHF

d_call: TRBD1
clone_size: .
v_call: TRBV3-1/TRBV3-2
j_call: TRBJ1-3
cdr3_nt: TGTGCCAGCAGAGGACAGGGGGCTGGGTCGACAAACACCATATATTTT
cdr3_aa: CASRGQGAGSTNTIYF

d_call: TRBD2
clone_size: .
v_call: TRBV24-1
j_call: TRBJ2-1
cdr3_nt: TGTGCCACCGGGGAGGGATTTGAGCAGTTCTTC
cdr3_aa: CATGEGFEQFF

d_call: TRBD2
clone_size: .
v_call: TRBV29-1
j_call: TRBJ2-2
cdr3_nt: TGCAGCGTCGTGGTCGCGGGGGGCCTGACCGGGGAGCTGTTTTTT
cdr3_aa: CSVVVAGGLTGELFF

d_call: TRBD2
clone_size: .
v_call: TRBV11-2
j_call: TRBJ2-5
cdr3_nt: TGTGCCAGCACCAGGACTAGCGGGAAGGAGGAAGAGACCCAGTACTTC
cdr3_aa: CASTRTSGKEEETQYF

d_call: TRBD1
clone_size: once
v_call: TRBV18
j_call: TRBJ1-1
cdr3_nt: TGTGCCAGCTCACGGGAAGGAACAGGGGCCCAGTCGGAAGCTTTCTTT
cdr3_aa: CASSREGTGAQSEAFF

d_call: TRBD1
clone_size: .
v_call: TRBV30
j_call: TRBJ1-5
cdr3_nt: TGTGCCTGGAGTGCCGGGACAGATAGCAATCAGCCCCAGCATTTT
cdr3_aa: CAWSAGTDSNQPQHF

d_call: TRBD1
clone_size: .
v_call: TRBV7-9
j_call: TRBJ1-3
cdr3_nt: TGTGCCAGCAGCTTAGGGGGACAGGGGATCTCCATATATTTT
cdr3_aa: CASSLGGQGISIYF

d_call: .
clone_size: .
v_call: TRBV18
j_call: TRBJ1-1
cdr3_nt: TGTGCCAGCTCACCCTACACAGGGAGAGGGTCGGGCACTGAAGCTTTCTTT
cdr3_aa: CASSPYTGRGSGTEAFF

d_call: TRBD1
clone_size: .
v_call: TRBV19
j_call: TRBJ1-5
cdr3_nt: TGTGCCAGTAGTATCTCTACAGGGGCGGTGGGAAATCAGCCCCAGCATTTT
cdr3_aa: CASSISTGAVGNQPQHF

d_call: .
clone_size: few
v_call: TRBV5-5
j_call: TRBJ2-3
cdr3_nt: TGTGCCAGCAGCTTTGGGGGGAGAAGCACAGATACGCAGTATTTT
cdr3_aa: CASSFGGRSTDTQYF

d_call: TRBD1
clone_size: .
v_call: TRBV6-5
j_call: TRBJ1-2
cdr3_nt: TGTGCCAGCAGTCCCGGGACAGGGTATAACTATGGCTACACCTTC
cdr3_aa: CASSPGTGYNYGYTF

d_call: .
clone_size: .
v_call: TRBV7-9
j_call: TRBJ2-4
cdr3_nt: TGTGCCAGCAGCTTATCGGGAGTGAACATTCAGTACTTC
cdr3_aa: CASSLSGVNIQYF

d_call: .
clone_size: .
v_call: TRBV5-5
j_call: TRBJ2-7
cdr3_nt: TGTGCCAGCAGCTTGGTTCCGCCTGCACTAGCCTACGAGCAGTACTTC
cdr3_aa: CASSLVPPALAYEQYF

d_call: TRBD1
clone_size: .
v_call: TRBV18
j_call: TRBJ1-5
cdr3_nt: TGTGCCAGCTCACCTCCCCAGGGGGCGTGGCAGCCCCAGCATTTT
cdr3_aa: CASSPPQGAWQPQHF

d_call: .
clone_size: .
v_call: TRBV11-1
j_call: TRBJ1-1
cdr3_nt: TGTGCCAGCAGCTCTATCTTCAGGACTGAAGCTTTCTTT
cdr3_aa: CASSSIFRTEAFF

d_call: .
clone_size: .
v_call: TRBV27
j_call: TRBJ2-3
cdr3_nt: TGTGCCAGCAGTCACCCGCAAGGGGGCACAGATACGCAGTATTTT
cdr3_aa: CASSHPQGGTDTQYF

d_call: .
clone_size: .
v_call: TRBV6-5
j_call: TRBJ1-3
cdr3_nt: TGTGCCAGCAAACGGGACATTGGAAACACCATATATTTT
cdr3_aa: CASKRDIGNTIYF

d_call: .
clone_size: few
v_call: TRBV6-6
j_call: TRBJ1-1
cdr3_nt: TGTGCCAGCAGCTGGGGAGGGATTGTGTACACTGAAGCTTTCTTT
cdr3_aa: CASSWGGIVYTEAFF

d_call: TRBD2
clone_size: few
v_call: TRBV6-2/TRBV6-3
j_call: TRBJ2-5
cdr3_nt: TGTGCCAGCAGTACGGGGACTATCGTGGAGACCCAGTACTTC
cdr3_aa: CASSTGTIVETQYF

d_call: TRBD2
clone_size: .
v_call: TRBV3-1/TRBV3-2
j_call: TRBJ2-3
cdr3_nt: TGTGCCAGCAGCCATTATTTCTTGACTAGCGGGGATGACACAGATACGCAGTATTTT
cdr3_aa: CASSHYFLTSGDDTDTQYF

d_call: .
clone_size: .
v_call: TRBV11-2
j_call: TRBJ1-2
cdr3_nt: TGTGCCAGCAGCTTAGTTAAAACAGGGTACTATGGCTACACCTTC
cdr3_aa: CASSLVKTGYYGYTF

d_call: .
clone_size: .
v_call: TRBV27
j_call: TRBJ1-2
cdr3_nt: TGTGCCAGCAGTTTCAGGGATTCCTATGGCTACACCTTC
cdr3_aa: CASSFRDSYGYTF

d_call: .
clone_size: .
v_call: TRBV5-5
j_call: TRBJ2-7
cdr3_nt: TGTGCCAGCAGCTTCGGCAGGGTAACCTACGAGCAGTACTTC
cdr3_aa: CASSFGRVTYEQYF

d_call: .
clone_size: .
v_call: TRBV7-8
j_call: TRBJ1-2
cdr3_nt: TGTGCCAGCAGCGCCCACCGGTTGCAGGACTCCTATGGCTACACCTTC
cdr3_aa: CASSAHRLQDSYGYTF

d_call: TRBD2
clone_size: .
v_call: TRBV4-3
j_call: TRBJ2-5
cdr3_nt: TGCGCCAGCAGCCAAACTAGCGGGGGGGAGACCCAGTACTTC
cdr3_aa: CASSQTSGGETQYF

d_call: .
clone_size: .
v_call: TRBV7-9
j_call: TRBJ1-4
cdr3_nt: TGTGCCAGCAGCTTCTCTGCGGGGAATGAAAAACTGTTTTTT
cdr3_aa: CASSFSAGNEKLFF

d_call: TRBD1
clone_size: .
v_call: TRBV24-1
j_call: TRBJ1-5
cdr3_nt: TGTGCCACCAGTGATCCGGAGGGACAGGGAAGCAATCAGCCCCAGCATTTT
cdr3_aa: CATSDPEGQGSNQPQHF

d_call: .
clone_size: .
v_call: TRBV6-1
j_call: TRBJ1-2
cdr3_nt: TGTGCCAGCAGTGAAGAGCCCGGGGGGGGCTATGGCTACACCTTC
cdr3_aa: CASSEEPGGGYGYTF

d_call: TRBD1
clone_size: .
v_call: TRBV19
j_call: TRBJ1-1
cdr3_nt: TGTGCCAGTACTACGGACAGGGTGAACACTGAAGCTTTCTTT
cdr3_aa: CASTTDRVNTEAFF

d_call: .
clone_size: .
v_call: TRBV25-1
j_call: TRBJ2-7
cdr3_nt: TGTGCCAGCAGTGATCGGGCAGGGCTCAACGAGCAGTACTTC
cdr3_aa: CASSDRAGLNEQYF

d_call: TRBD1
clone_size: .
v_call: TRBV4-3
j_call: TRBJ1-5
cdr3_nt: TGCGCCAGCAGCCAAACAGGGGTGAATCAGCCCCAGCATTTT
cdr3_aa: CASSQTGVNQPQHF

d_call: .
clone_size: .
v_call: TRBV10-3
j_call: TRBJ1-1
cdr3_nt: TGTGCCATCAGTGACAGCGCGAACACTGAAGCTTTCTTT
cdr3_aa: CAISDSANTEAFF

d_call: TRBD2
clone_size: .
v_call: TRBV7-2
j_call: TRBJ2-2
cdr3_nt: TGTGCCAGCTGCGGGGGGCGGAACACCGGGGAGCTGTTTTTT
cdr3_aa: CASCGGRNTGELFF

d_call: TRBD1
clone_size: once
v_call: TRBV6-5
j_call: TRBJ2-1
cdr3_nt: TGTGCCAGCAGTTACCCAGGACAGGGGGCAAGCAATGAGCAGTTCTTC
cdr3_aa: CASSYPGQGASNEQFF

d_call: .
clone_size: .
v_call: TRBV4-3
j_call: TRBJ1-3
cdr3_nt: TGCGCCAGCAGCCATAAGGCAGGGTGGTCGGTAAACACCATATATTTT
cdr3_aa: CASSHKAGWSVNTIYF

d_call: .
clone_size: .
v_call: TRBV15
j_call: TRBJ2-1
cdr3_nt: TGTGCCACCAGCAGAGAGTCCCGTACCTACAATGAGCAGTTCTTC
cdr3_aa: CATSRESRTYNEQFF